A selection of T cell receptor beta chains follows, all from one sample in a study of blood T cell repertoires in COVID-19. The table came from immunoSEQ multiplex PCR; TCRdb's copy has only in-frame clones and leaves some out. The sample lists approximately 94,000 clones; roughly four fifths were seen once. The sequenced sample was peripheral blood. The source of these receptors is a human donor in a cohort sampled during active COVID-19. The CDR3 runs from the conserved cysteine through the conserved F or W. D genes are given only for firm matches. The size field is filled for only some rows; it gives once, few, many or a size class.

CASSFSHRGRDQPQHF | TGTGCCAGCAGTTTTTCACACAGGGGCCGGGATCAGCCCCAGCATTTT | TRBD1 | TRBJ1-5 | NA | TRBV28
CAISGSQKETQYF | TGTGCCATCAGTGGTAGTCAAAAAGAGACCCAGTACTTC | NA | TRBJ2-5 | NA | TRBV10-3
CASSLPLEPREQYF | TGTGCCAGCAGCTTACCGCTAGAACCCCGCGAGCAGTACTTC | NA | TRBJ2-7 | NA | TRBV7-8
CASSYGTSAHEQYF | TGTGCCAGCAGCTACGGGACTAGCGCCCACGAGCAGTACTTC | TRBD2 | TRBJ2-7 | NA | TRBV7-9
CASSSRQGTEAFF | TGTGCCAGCAGCTCAAGACAGGGGACTGAAGCTTTCTTT | TRBD1 | TRBJ1-1 | few | TRBV3-1/TRBV3-2
CASSFRFWQGQGYEQYF | TGCGCCAGCAGCTTCCGATTTTGGCAAGGACAGGGCTACGAGCAGTACTTC | TRBD1 | TRBJ2-7 | NA | TRBV5-1
CASSSTMSGAGYNEQFF | TGTGCCAGCAGCTCTACCATGAGTGGGGCAGGATACAATGAGCAGTTCTTC | NA | TRBJ2-1 | NA | TRBV7-9
CASSYYYGQGGYTF | TGTGCCAGCAGTTATTACTACGGACAGGGGGGCTACACCTTC | TRBD1 | TRBJ1-2 | few | TRBV6-5
CASSRDRGGETQYF | TGTGCCAGCAGCAGGGACCGCGGAGGGGAGACCCAGTACTTC | NA | TRBJ2-5 | NA | TRBV11-2
CASVQGAGQPQHF | TGTGCCAGCGTACAGGGGGCTGGTCAGCCCCAGCATTTT | TRBD1 | TRBJ1-5 | NA | TRBV18
CATSRASQEQYF | TGTGCCACCAGCAGAGCTAGCCAAGAGCAGTACTTC | NA | TRBJ2-7 | few | TRBV15
CASTRTGEGGELFF | TGTGCCAGCACCCGGACCGGAGAGGGCGGGGAGCTGTTTTTT | NA | TRBJ2-2 | NA | TRBV6-5
CASSLDTAGVVETQYF | TGTGCCAGCAGCTTGGATACAGCGGGAGTGGTTGAGACCCAGTACTTC | TRBD2 | TRBJ2-5 | NA | TRBV5-4
CASSSATGREAKNIQYF | TGTGCCAGCAGTTCCGCGACAGGGCGAGAGGCCAAAAACATTCAGTACTTC | TRBD1 | TRBJ2-4 | NA | TRBV27
CASSYGGGAAGEQFF | TGTGCCAGCAGTTATGGTGGAGGGGCAGCTGGTGAGCAGTTCTTC | NA | TRBJ2-1 | NA | TRBV6-5
CASSYKTGSSGNTIYF | TGTGCCAGCAGTTATAAAACAGGCAGCTCTGGAAACACCATATATTTT | NA | TRBJ1-3 | NA | TRBV6-5
CASSRPTGLNSPLHF | TGTGCCAGCAGCCGACCGACGGGACTCAATTCACCCCTCCACTTT | NA | TRBJ1-6 | few | TRBV3-1/TRBV3-2
CASSLRPSGPSYEQYF | TGCGCCAGCAGCTTGAGGCCTAGCGGCCCCTCCTACGAGCAGTACTTC | TRBD2 | TRBJ2-7 | NA | TRBV5-1
CASSLGLDHDTQYF | TGTGCCAGCAGTTTGGGGCTAGACCATGATACGCAGTATTTT | NA | TRBJ2-3 | NA | TRBV28
CASSPKDSPNQPQHF | TGTGCCAGCAGCCCTAAGGACAGTCCCAATCAGCCCCAGCATTTT | NA | TRBJ1-5 | NA | TRBV7-9
CASSSLRGDTQYF | TGTGCCAGCAGCTCTCTTCGGGGAGATACGCAGTATTTT | NA | TRBJ2-3 | NA | TRBV14
CASSYSGGAGADTQYF | TGTGCCAGCAGTTACTCTGGTGGGGCTGGGGCAGATACGCAGTATTTT | NA | TRBJ2-3 | NA | TRBV6-5
CASSITSRGALDQPQHF | TGTGCCAGTAGTATAACGTCGCGGGGGGCGCTTGATCAGCCCCAGCATTTT | NA | TRBJ1-5 | NA | TRBV19
CATRGLAATYEQYF | TGTGCCACCCGAGGACTAGCGGCAACCTACGAGCAGTACTTC | TRBD2 | TRBJ2-7 | NA | TRBV19
CASSHKAGATEAFF | TGTGCCAGCAGCCATAAGGCAGGGGCCACTGAAGCTTTCTTT | NA | TRBJ1-1 | NA | TRBV3-1/TRBV3-2
CASSGGANEKLFF | TGTGCCAGCAGCGGAGGGGCTAATGAAAAACTGTTTTTT | NA | TRBJ1-4 | once | TRBV28
CASSSRGPKQYF | TGTGCCAGCAGTTCCAGGGGGCCGAAGCAGTATTTT | TRBD1 | TRBJ2-3 | NA | TRBV6-5
CASSLSGSLETQYF | TGCGCCAGCAGCTTGAGCGGGAGCTTGGAGACCCAGTACTTC | TRBD2 | TRBJ2-5 | NA | TRBV5-1
CASSGRLNTEAFF | TGTGCCAGCAGTGGGAGATTGAACACTGAAGCTTTCTTT | NA | TRBJ1-1 | NA | TRBV2
CASSPQDGGGQPQHF | TGTGCCAGCAGCCCGCAAGATGGGGGGGGTCAGCCCCAGCATTTT | NA | TRBJ1-5 | NA | TRBV11-2
CASSASDRGNNQPQHF | TGTGCCAGCAGCGCTTCTGACAGGGGTAACAATCAGCCCCAGCATTTT | TRBD1 | TRBJ1-5 | NA | TRBV9
CASSQDGTRGTDTQYF | TGCGCCAGCAGCCAAGATGGGACTAGGGGCACAGATACGCAGTATTTT | TRBD2 | TRBJ2-3 | NA | TRBV4-1
CASSPLQGSNQPQHF | TGTGCCAGCTCACCACTCCAGGGCAGCAATCAGCCCCAGCATTTT | NA | TRBJ1-5 | NA | TRBV18
CASSQGGQGGLQYF | TGTGCCAGCAGCCAAGGGGGACAGGGCGGATTGCAGTACTTC | TRBD1 | TRBJ2-7 | few | TRBV3-1/TRBV3-2
CASSIDREMYGYTF | TGTGCCAGCAGCATCGACAGGGAGATGTATGGCTACACCTTC | TRBD1 | TRBJ1-2 | NA | TRBV7-2
CASSSQGARSEAFF | TGTGCCAGCAGCTCGCAGGGGGCGCGTAGTGAAGCTTTCTTT | TRBD1 | TRBJ1-1 | NA | TRBV11-2
CASSLSMDRNTEAFF | TGTGCCAGCAGTTTATCGATGGACAGGAACACTGAAGCTTTCTTT | NA | TRBJ1-1 | NA | TRBV27
CASSEGTLATYEQYF | TGTGCCAGCTCAGAAGGGACTCTCGCCACCTACGAGCAGTACTTC | NA | TRBJ2-7 | NA | TRBV18
CATSPIRGAEAFF | TGTGCCACCAGCCCCATCCGGGGGGCTGAAGCTTTCTTT | NA | TRBJ1-1 | few | TRBV15
CASSLGDRGNTGELFF | TGCGCCAGCAGCTTGGGAGACAGGGGTAACACCGGGGAGCTGTTTTTT | TRBD1 | TRBJ2-2 | NA | TRBV5-1
CAISESDRGGRTF | TGTGCCATCAGTGAGTCGGACAGGGGAGGGCGCACCTTC | TRBD1 | TRBJ1-2 | NA | TRBV10-3
CASSLYSQGNSPLHF | TGTGCCAGCAGTTTATATTCACAGGGTAATTCACCCCTCCACTTT | NA | TRBJ1-6 | once | TRBV28
CASSFLREPLHF | TGTGCCAGCAGCTTTCTACGGGAACCCCTCCACTTT | NA | TRBJ1-6 | few | TRBV7-2
CASSPSGITYEQYF | TGTGCCAGCAGCCCTAGCGGGATAACCTACGAGCAGTACTTC | TRBD2 | TRBJ2-7 | NA | TRBV3-1/TRBV3-2
CSAAGEETQYF | TGCAGTGCAGCAGGGGAAGAGACCCAGTACTTC | NA | TRBJ2-5 | few | TRBV20-1
CASSQRGPNGYTF | TGTGCCAGCAGCCAAAGGGGGCCCAATGGCTACACCTTC | TRBD1 | TRBJ1-2 | NA | TRBV3-1/TRBV3-2
CSVLTMAGTEAFF | TGCAGCGTTTTGACGATGGCGGGGACTGAAGCTTTCTTT | NA | TRBJ1-1 | NA | TRBV29-1
CASSFRQGGEAFF | TGTGCCAGCAGCTTTAGACAGGGAGGTGAAGCTTTCTTT | TRBD1 | TRBJ1-1 | NA | TRBV7-2